This passage covers 17 T cell receptor beta chains from one sample sequenced in a study of early T cells in non-severe SARS-CoV-2 infection (dated by TCRdb to 2020 to 2022). The library came from 5' RACE. The sample was run on a NextSeq 500. The raw public data were reprocessed by TCRdb itself: fastp quality trimming at Q25, MiXCR clonotype calling, in-frame beta chains only. Rows are unified per CDR3 protein, each entry keeping the most common DNA and genes. This sample has roughly 29,000 distinct CDR3 sequences in its table, and 4.5% of those were observed once. Around 6% of the sample comes from the top ten. The sequencing input was whole blood. These receptors all come from an adult who was a healthcare worker with PCR-confirmed SARS-CoV-2 infection or an uninfected control (not recorded which).

The gene calls are TRBV19 and TRBJ2-7, with a possible D match to TRBD1 (6 bases). Trimming shortened V by 0 bases and J by 2 bases, and 14 bases separated the two germline ends. Germline-derived CDR1 and CDR2 are LNHDA and SQIVND (reference sequence). The CDR3 has 16 residues. The CDR3 nucleotides are TGTGCCAGTAGTATAGATCATCACAGGGCAACCTACGAGCAGTACTTC. It is translated as CASSIDHHRATYEQYF.

This clonotype was found many times. The gene calls are TRBV4-3 and TRBJ2-2; D may be TRBD1 (5 bases). Germline assignment: CDR1 LGHNA and CDR2 YSLEER. This CDR3 is 14 amino acids long. The germline V and J ends were trimmed by 1 base and 5 bases, with 8 bases remaining between them. The CDR3 spells CASSQAQDTGELFF. Written as DNA, the CDR3 is TGCGCCAGCAGCCAAGCACAGGATACCGGGGAGCTGTTTTTT.

This clonotype came up many times. The rearrangement joins TRBV10-1 to TRBJ1-1; D gene uncertain. Germline CDR1 WNHNN, CDR2 SYGVQD (reference sequence). The CDR3 is made up of 16 amino acids. Trimming pared 0 bases from V and 2 bases from J, leaving 13 bases between. CDR3 protein: CASSESAAGSNTEAFF. CDR3 in DNA: TGCGCCAGCAGTGAGTCTGCGGCAGGCTCTAACACTGAAGCTTTCTTT.

This clonotype has at least ten counts. The chain employs TRBV24-1 and TRBJ2-3; D unclear. CDR1 and CDR2 (germline): KGHDR, SFDVKD. V was pared by 4 bases and J by 5 bases, with 6 bases between. The CDR3 covers 12 residues. DNA of the CDR3: TGTGCCACCAGTGACCCAGGAGATACGCAGTATTTT. Residues: CATSDPGDTQYF.

The gene calls are TRBV10-2 and TRBJ2-1; 8 bases are a match to TRBD2. V shed 5 bases, J shed 4 bases, and the junction held 7 bases outside the gene matches. This CDR3 contains 15 residues. Germline CDR1 reads WSHSY; CDR2 reads SAAADI. For the CDR3, the DNA is TGCGCCAGCAGTCCGACTAGCGCTGAGTACAATGAGCAGTTCTTC. Protein sequence: CASSPTSAEYNEQFF.

This clonotype was observed at least ten times. The CDR3 region is CASGRYYEQYF. Here the CDR3 DNA reads TGTGCCAGCGGTCGGTACTACGAGCAGTACTTC. This chain uses TRBV12-3 or TRBV12-4 with TRBJ2-7; D is unclear. The CDR3 covers 11 residues. Trimming cost V 8 bases and J 3 bases, with 8 bases left between them.

This clonotype was seen ten or more times. V gene TRBV12-3 or TRBV12-4 combines with J gene TRBJ2-7, with TRBD1 as a possible D gene (6 bases). V gave up 3 bases and J gave up 0 bases, with 9 bases separating them. This CDR3 has 14 residues. The CDR3 sequence: CASSFGQSSYEQYF. CDR3 DNA: TGTGCCAGCAGTTTTGGACAGAGCTCCTACGAGCAGTACTTC.

In this sample, this clonotype turned up a few times. The chain carries TRBV10-3 and TRBJ2-2; the D is unclear. The V and J ends lost 1 base and 7 bases respectively, with 4 bases between them. From germline, CDR1 is ENHRY and CDR2 SYGVKD. The CDR3 is made up of 12 amino acids. This CDR3 reads CAISEWRGELFF. CDR3 nucleotide sequence: TGTGCCATCAGTGAGTGGCGCGGGGAGCTGTTTTTT.

This clonotype has only a few counts. The gene calls are TRBV7-6 and TRBJ2-3, with D perhaps matching TRBD2 (6 bases). V shed 1 base and J shed 1 base, with 9 bases lying between them. Germline V gene sequence: CDR1 SGHVS, CDR2 FNYEAQ. The CDR3 has 15 residues. The CDR3 loop reads CASSLEWGGTDTQYF. DNA of the CDR3: TGTGCCAGCAGCTTAGAGTGGGGGGGCACAGATACGCAGTATTTT.

The chain uses TRBV7-9 and TRBJ1-2, with a tentative D call TRBD1 (5 bases). Trimming took 1 base from V and 4 from J, leaving 13 bases between them. The length of the CDR3 is 15 residues. Germline CDR1 is SEHNR and CDR2 is FQNEAQ (reference sequence). The CDR3 here is CASSLGTPTLYGYTF. Written as DNA, the CDR3 is TGTGCCAGCAGCTTAGGGACACCTACCCTCTATGGCTACACCTTC.

This clonotype was counted at least ten times. The chain links TRBV7-6 to TRBJ2-7; 11 positions agree with TRBD1. J was trimmed by 2 bases and V by 1 base; bases with no gene match: 7. Germline lookup yields CDR1 SGHVS and CDR2 FNYEAQ. This CDR3 region has 17 residues. Here the CDR3 DNA reads TGTGCCAGCAGCTTAGTACCGGCGGGACAGGGGGCCTACGAGCAGTACTTC. It yields the protein CASSLVPAGQGAYEQYF. The variable domain in full, completed from reference TRBV7-6 and TRBJ2-7, reads GAGVSQSPRYKVTKRGQDVALRCDPISGHVSLYWYRQALGQGPEFLTYFNYEAQQDKSGLPNDRFSAERPEGSISTLTIQRTEQRDSAMYRCASSLVPAGQGAYEQYFGPGTRLTVT.

This clonotype appeared many times. This chain links TRBV6-2 or TRBV6-3 with TRBJ1-1; TRBD1 agrees at 8 bases. Germline loops: CDR1 MNHEY, CDR2 SVGEGT. This CDR3 is 13 amino acids long. The ends lost 5 bases at V and 6 bases at J; junction bases unmatched: 5. CDR3 DNA: TGTGCCAGCAGTCGACAGGGGTCTCCTGAAGCTTTCTTT. Protein sequence: CASSRQGSPEAFF.

This clonotype was recorded at least ten times. This chain joins TRBV20-1 and TRBJ1-1; D gene unclear. V was cut by 0 bases and J by 3 bases, with 11 bases left in between. The CDR3 covers 14 residues. The germline gives CDR1 DFQATT, CDR2 SNEGSKA (reference sequence). CDR3 in amino acids: CSARESVSDTEAFF. The CDR3 DNA sequence: TGCAGTGCTAGAGAATCAGTCTCGGACACTGAAGCTTTCTTT.

This clonotype qualifies as medium-sized (0.01 to 0.1%). The chain employs TRBV7-9 and TRBJ2-5; 9 bases are shared with TRBD1. With V trimmed by 3 bases and J by 4 bases, 12 bases remained unmatched. Germline lookup yields CDR1 SEHNR and CDR2 FQNEAQ (reference sequence). CDR3 length: 17 amino acids. The CDR3 coding sequence is TGTGCCAGCAGCTTTTTTGGACAGGGGATTCGACCAGAGACCCAGTACTTC. It codes for CASSFFGQGIRPETQYF.

This clonotype was seen repeatedly, ten times or more. The chain carries TRBV7-8 and TRBJ2-1, with TRBD1 matching 7 bases. Germline CDR1 reads SGHVS; CDR2 reads FQNEAQ. With V trimmed by 7 bases and J by 3 bases, 12 bases remained unmatched. The CDR3 has 16 residues. The chain's CDR3 is CASKPWSGQHYNEQFF. The CDR3 DNA follows: TGTGCCAGCAAACCCTGGTCGGGACAGCACTACAATGAGCAGTTCTTC.

This clonotype was seen at least ten times. The chain uses TRBV7-9 and TRBJ1-2, with D unresolved. There are 13 residues in the CDR3. Germline V gene lookup returns CDR1 SEHNR and CDR2 FQNEAQ (reference sequence). Trimming stripped 6 bases from V and 0 bases from J, with 8 bases between. The CDR3 is CASRDPANYGYTF. In DNA form, the CDR3 reads TGTGCCAGCAGGGACCCAGCTAACTATGGCTACACCTTC.

Ten or more counts support this clonotype. The chain couples TRBV5-1 to TRBJ1-5; 10 bases agree with TRBD1. From germline, CDR1 is SGHRS and CDR2 YFSETQ. The CDR3 sequence is 15 residues long. V lost 1 base and J lost 7; bases outside the gene matches: 5. CDR3 DNA: TGCGCCAGCAGCTTGTTCGGGGACAGGGGACAGCCCCAGCATTTT. This sequence encodes CASSLFGDRGQPQHF.